This T cell receptor beta chain was sequenced for a study of blood T cell repertoires in COVID-19 (dated by TCRdb to the early 2020s). The study in broad terms: Collaborator samples came from the United States, Italy and Spain and covered acute and convalescent phases of COVID-19. The repertoires were released in a freely available public database meant as a resource for research on the immune response to SARS-CoV-2. Sample metadata almost always included a de-identified subject ID, COVID-19 status, age in years and sex. Where available, HLA class I and class II types were taken from metadata supplied by the sample provider and were not determined by assay-based typing. The prospective study material was composed of cDNA or gDNA derived from T cells, B-cell-depleted T cells, or PBMCs. The dataset comprised deeply sampled blood TCRbeta repertoires from subjects exposed to, actively infected with, or recovered from COVID-19. The samples were drawn from the first 160 participants of the ongoing ImmuneRACE study and from some 1,300 subjects provided by 6 global collaborators. The study at large found these results: How much clinical and demographic metadata was included differed by source and by participant, and the metadata was provided uncurated.

The CDR3 goes from the cysteine to the phenylalanine over 16 residues. The CDR3 DNA has 48 bases and is translated from base 1. The V end gives up 4 bases and the J end 7 bases, leaving 10 bases in the junction not matched to a gene. The germline V gene sets CDR1 to KGHSH and CDR2 to LQKENI. Each collaborating institution followed its own protocols to collect whole blood in K2EDTA tubes. Collaborator samples were shipped for TCRbeta analysis as frozen whole blood, isolated PBMCs, or DNA extracted from either sample type. As for this clone: Its antigen target is currently unknown. No base quality information exists; no much larger clone differs at one position.

TCRbeta CDR3 regions were amplified from genomic DNA by means of the immunoSEQ Assay, a bias-controlled multiplex PCR. In the original analysis: The number of nucleated cells in each sample was estimated from the amplification of reference gene primers within the assay. To quantify the absolute abundance of each unique TCRbeta CDR3 rearrangement, sequence reads were collapsed and filtered. For each sample, productive Simpson clonality was calculated as the square root of Simpson's diversity index over productive rearrangements. The source is immuneACCESS, and TCRdb retained only in-frame sequences with V and J called. Part of the clones is not carried over; for the studies checked, unresolved V genes explain less than half of this, and the remainder is unexplained. The D gene and trimming were derived from the DNA, and the V and J assignments and clone size from that table. Across this sample there are around 65,000 clones, with 82% seen only once. Around 12% of the sample is in the top ten clones.

Source material: peripheral blood. Here the chain combines TRBV18 and TRBJ1-5, and TRBD1 matches 10 of the central bases. This TCR came from a human donor in a cohort sampled during active COVID-19. The DNA sequence is given as TGTGCCAGCTCACGCCCCGGGACAGGGGTGATCCAGCCCCAGCATTTT. Its protein is CASSRPGTGVIQPQHF.